The clone carrying this T cell receptor beta chain was recorded many times. This sample is drawn from a study of regulatory T cells in long-lasting Graves disease. With 4 bases clipped from V and 5 bases from J, the junction kept 3 bases outside the gene matches. The CDR3 has 13 residues. Germline CDR1 is SNHLY and CDR2 is FYNNEI. The authors built TCR beta libraries using iRepertoire HTBI primers and Arm-PCR of CDR3 regions. TCRdb itself ran the multiplex PCR reads through MiXCR, one entry per CDR3 protein. The table has 400,000 to 600,000 distinct CDR3 sequences, 20% to 25% seen once; the top ten hold roughly 7%. Time point specified: persistent/refractory GD, antithyroid drugs over 5 years with positive TRAb. The TCR library was made from RNA that had been extracted from PBMCs in TRIzol.

The sample in question was peripheral blood mononuclear cells (PBMCs), obtained when the disease was refractory, from a patient treated with antithyroid drugs. The clonotype was recovered from a female donor with Graves disease. The rearrangement uses TRBV2 and TRBJ2-5; the match to TRBD2 covers 8 bases. The CDR3 spells CASSGLAYETQYF. The CDR3 DNA is TGTGCCAGCAGTGGACTAGCGTATGAGACCCAGTACTTC. Complete variable domain (other parts from reference TRBV2 and TRBJ2-5): EPEVTQTPSHQVTQMGQEVILRCVPISNHLYFYWYRQILGQKVEFLVSFYNNEISEKSEIFDDQFSVERPDGSNFTLKIRSTKLEDSAMYFCASSGLAYETQYFGPGTRLLVL.